This TCR beta chain was profiled in a study of blood T cell repertoires in COVID-19 (TCRdb year 2020). Notes on the research overall: Collaborator samples came from the United States, Italy and Spain and covered acute and convalescent phases of COVID-19. The prospective study material was composed of cDNA or gDNA derived from T cells, B-cell-depleted T cells, or PBMCs. The dataset comprised deeply sampled blood TCRbeta repertoires from subjects exposed to, actively infected with, or recovered from COVID-19. The repertoires were released in a freely available public database meant as a resource for research on the immune response to SARS-CoV-2. Samples were obtained from the ongoing ImmuneRACE study (first 160 participants) and from 1,254 subjects provided by 6 global collaborators. Sample metadata almost always included a de-identified subject ID, COVID-19 status, age in years and sex. Where HLA class I and class II types were available, the types were taken from metadata supplied by the sample provider, not from assay-based typing.

Participants in the prospective study were enrolled through a virtual design, were aged about 18 to 100 years, and lived in approximately 24 United States geographic areas. In the prospective study, participants were assigned to cohorts based on the clinical history participants reported in a screening survey and a study questionnaire. Each participant in the prospective study had whole blood, serum and a nasopharyngeal or oropharyngeal swab collected by mobile phlebotomists. Additional blood draws and questionnaires over an approximately two-month period could optionally be provided by prospective study participants. Prospective study blood samples were shipped either frozen or at room temperature before DNA extraction. As concerns this clone: There is no known antigen for this receptor. Base qualities are not recorded, but no much larger clone differs from it by a single base.

TCRbeta CDR3 regions were amplified from genomic DNA using the immunoSEQ Assay, a bias-controlled multiplex PCR. From the authors' description of their analysis: The number of nucleated cells in each sample was estimated by amplification of reference gene primers within the assay. To quantify the absolute abundance of each unique TCRbeta CDR3 rearrangement, sequence reads were collapsed and filtered. For each sample, productive Simpson clonality was calculated as the square root of Simpson's diversity index across productive rearrangements. TCRdb took over this immuneACCESS table, retaining in-frame rearrangements with V and J assigned. Such tables are incomplete; in checked studies, under half of the missing clones stem from an unresolved V gene, and the remainder is unexplained. Clone size and V and J calls were adopted from that table, with D and trimming inferred from the DNA. The sample table holds around 230,000 clones, of which 87% were seen once. 9% to 12% of the sample is in the top ten clones.

The junction shows trimming of 1 base on V and 2 bases on J, and the gene matches do not reach 13 bases of it. Inclusive of the bounding cysteine and phenylalanine, the CDR3 is 19 residues long. Of the read, only the CDR3 DNA is kept; its 57 bases are in frame from base 1. As encoded in the germline V gene (reference sequence), CDR1 is SGHKS while CDR2 is YYEKEE. General conclusions and limits of the study: Clinical and demographic metadata were provided uncurated, with the amount varying by source and participant.

The chain is encoded by TRBV5-5 joined to TRBJ2-5; 11 bases in the junction line up with TRBD2. This TCR was recovered from a man between 18 and 35 years old with acute COVID-19. Sample: PBMCs or T cells enriched from blood (not recorded which). The CDR3 protein sequence reads: CASSLNWLPRLAGQETQYF. In nucleotides, the sequence is TGTGCCAGCAGCTTGAATTGGCTCCCCCGACTAGCGGGACAAGAGACCCAGTACTTC.